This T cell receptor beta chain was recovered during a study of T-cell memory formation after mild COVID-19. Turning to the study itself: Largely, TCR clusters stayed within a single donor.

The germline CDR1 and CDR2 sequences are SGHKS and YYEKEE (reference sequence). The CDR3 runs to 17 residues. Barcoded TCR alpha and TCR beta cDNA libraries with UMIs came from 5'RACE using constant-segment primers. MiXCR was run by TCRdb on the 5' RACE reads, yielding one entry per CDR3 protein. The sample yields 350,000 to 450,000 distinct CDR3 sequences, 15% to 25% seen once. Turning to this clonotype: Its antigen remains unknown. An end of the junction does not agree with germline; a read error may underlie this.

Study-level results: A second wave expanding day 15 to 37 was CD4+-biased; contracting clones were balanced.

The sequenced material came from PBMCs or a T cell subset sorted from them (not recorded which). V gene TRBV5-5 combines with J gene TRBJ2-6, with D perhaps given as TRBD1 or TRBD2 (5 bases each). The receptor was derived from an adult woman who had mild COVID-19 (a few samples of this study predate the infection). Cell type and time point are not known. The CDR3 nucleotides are TGTGCCAGCAGCTTGGCCGCAGGGACGGGTCGGGCCAACGTACTGACTTTC. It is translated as CASSLAAGTGRANVLTF. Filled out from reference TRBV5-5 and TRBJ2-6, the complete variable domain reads DAGVTQSPTHLIKTRGQQVTLRCSPISGHKSVSWYQQVLGQGPQFIFQYYEKEERGRGNFPDRFSARQFPNYSSELNVNALLLGDSALYLCASSLAAGTGRANVLTFGAGSRLTVL.